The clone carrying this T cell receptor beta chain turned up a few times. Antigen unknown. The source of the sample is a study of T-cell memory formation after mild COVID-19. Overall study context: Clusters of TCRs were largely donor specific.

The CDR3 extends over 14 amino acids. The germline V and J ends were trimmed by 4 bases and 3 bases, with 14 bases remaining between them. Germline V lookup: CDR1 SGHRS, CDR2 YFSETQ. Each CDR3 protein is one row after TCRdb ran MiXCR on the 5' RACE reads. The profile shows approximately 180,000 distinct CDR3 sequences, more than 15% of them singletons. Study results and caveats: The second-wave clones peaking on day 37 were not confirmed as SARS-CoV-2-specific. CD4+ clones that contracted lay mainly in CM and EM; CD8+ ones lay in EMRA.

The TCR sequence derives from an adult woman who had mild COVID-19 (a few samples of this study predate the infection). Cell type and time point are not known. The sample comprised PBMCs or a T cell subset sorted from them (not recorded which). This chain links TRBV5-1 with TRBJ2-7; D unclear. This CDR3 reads CASSVDLVGYEQYF. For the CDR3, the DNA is TGCGCCAGCAGCGTCGACTTGGTCGGCTACGAGCAGTACTTC.